This passage covers 25 T cell receptor beta chains from one sample sequenced in a study of regulatory T cells in long-lasting Graves disease. Noted time point: newly diagnosed GD, antithyroid drugs for less than 3 months. Preparation of the TCR library used RNA extracted from PBMCs. HTBI primers from iRepertoire and Arm-PCR of CDR3 regions yielded the TCR beta libraries. TCRdb reprocessed the multiplex PCR reads with MiXCR, giving one entry per CDR3 protein. The sample records over 500,000 distinct CDR3 sequences, 15% to 20% being singletons. The data were also submitted as part of a second study, on T cells in Graves' hyperthyroidism and ophthalmopathy.

The specimen was peripheral blood mononuclear cells (PBMCs), collected at new diagnosis, from a patient treated with antithyroid drugs. The receptors here all came from a man between 18 and 29 years old with Graves disease.

V gene TRBV6-2 or TRBV6-3 combines with J gene TRBJ2-3; possible D gene TRBD2, 5 bases. The ends were cut back, 4 bases at V and 0 bases at J, with 14 bases in the middle. Per germline, CDR1 MNHEY and CDR2 SVGEGT. CDR3 size: 16 residues. The CDR3 sequence is CASSSTSGVSTDTQYF. The DNA for the CDR3 is TGTGCCAGCAGTTCTACAAGCGGAGTGAGCACAGATACGCAGTATTTT.

This clonotype has just a few counts. This rearrangement joins TRBV20-1 to TRBJ2-1; tentative D call: TRBD1 (5 bases). There are 13 residues in the CDR3. V was pared by 4 bases and J by 7 bases, with 14 bases between. CDR1 and CDR2 from the germline V gene are DFQATT and SNEGSKA (reference sequence). The CDR3 region has the DNA TGCAGTGCTATAAGTCAGGGCGGTAATGAGCAGTTCTTC. It codes for CSAISQGGNEQFF.

This clonotype was detected many times. The rearrangement joins TRBV6-2 or TRBV6-3 to TRBJ2-5, with TRBD1 matching over 7 bases. Germline V gives CDR1 MNHEY, CDR2 SVGEGT. The trim removed 2 bases at V and 2 bases at J, leaving 2 bases unmatched. This CDR3 is 14 amino acids long. CDR3 sequence reads: CASSYRTGQETQYF. In nucleotides, the CDR3 is TGTGCCAGCAGTTACCGGACAGGACAAGAGACCCAGTACTTC.

For this clonotype: Given a much more abundant clone one base away, this may be a read error. The chain couples TRBV2 to TRBJ2-3; D is unclear. CDR1 is SNHLY, CDR2 FYNNEI, per germline. V lost 11 bases to trimming and J lost 4 bases, with 13 bases between them. The CDR3 length is 12 residues. CDR3 amino acids: CAGKALSDTQYF. CDR3 coding DNA: TGTGCCGGCAAGGCCTTATCAGATACGCAGTATTTT.

This clonotype has just a few counts. The conserved phenylalanine or tryptophan normally closing the CDR3 is absent here, so this likely arose from a read error. The V gene is TRBV28, the J gene TRBJ2-7; 10 bases align to TRBD1. Germline CDR1 MDHEN, CDR2 SYDVKM. V dropped 6 bases and J dropped 2; count of bases not matched to a gene: 4. The CDR3 runs 14 residues. In nucleotides, the CDR3 is TGTGCCAGCAGCATAGGACAGGGGGCCTACGAGCAGTACCTC. This gives the protein CASSIGQGAYEQYL.

This clonotype occurred many times. The chain recombines TRBV10-3 with TRBJ1-5; the match to TRBD1 covers 9 bases. Trimming removed 6 bases from V and 0 bases from J; junction bases left unmatched: 9. The length of the CDR3 is 17 residues. Germline assignment: CDR1 ENHRY and CDR2 SYGVKD. The CDR3 region has the DNA TGTGCCATCAGCGCCGGGACAGGGAAACATAGCAATCAGCCCCAGCATTTT. Translated: CAISAGTGKHSNQPQHF.

This clonotype was observed a handful of times. This chain joins TRBV6-2 or TRBV6-3 and TRBJ2-1, with D unresolved. Trimming removed 6 bases at V and 0 bases at J, with 15 bases between. The CDR3 length is 16 residues. The V gene's germline CDR1 is MNHEY and CDR2 SVGEGT. The DNA for the CDR3 is TGTGCCAGCAGACCGGTTACGGCGGACTCCTACAATGAGCAGTTCTTC. This sequence encodes CASRPVTADSYNEQFF.

As concerns this clonotype: Lacking the conserved final phenylalanine or tryptophan, this CDR3 likely reflects a read error. This chain uses TRBV25-1 with TRBJ1-1; D call uncertain. Germline lookup yields CDR1 MGHDK and CDR2 SYGVNS. This CDR3 is 12 amino acids long. With 5 bases removed from V and 1 base from J, the gap between germline ends came to 5 bases. For the CDR3, the DNA is TGTGCCAGCAGTTCAGGGAACACTGAAGCTTTCTTA. Translating gives CASSSGNTEAFL.

V usage is TRBV29-1 and J usage is TRBJ1-1, with D perhaps matching TRBD1 (6 bases). The germline V and J ends were trimmed by 3 bases and 10 bases, with 12 bases remaining between them. Germline CDR1 reads SQVTM; CDR2 reads ANQGSEA. The length of the CDR3 is 11 residues. CDR3 bases: TGCAGCGTTGAGACAGGTGGGGGAGCTTTCTTT. Protein: CSVETGGGAFF.

The CDR3 region is CASSSRTSLATEAFF. The CDR3 region has the DNA TGCGCCAGCAGCTCTAGGACCTCTTTGGCCACTGAAGCTTTCTTT. This chain uses TRBV5-1 with TRBJ1-1; D is ambiguous. V lost 3 bases to trimming and J lost 4 bases, with 16 bases between them. The germline gives CDR1 SGHRS, CDR2 YFSETQ. The CDR3 loop spans 15 amino acids.

This clonotype showed up many times. V and J are TRBV28 and TRBJ2-3; 10 bases match TRBD2. This CDR3 spans 15 amino acids. Germline V gene sequence: CDR1 MDHEN, CDR2 SYDVKM. The J segment lost 7 bases and the V segment lost 5 bases, leaving 9 bases of the junction unmatched. The CDR3 loop is CASSQPGLAMNTQYF. The CDR3, as DNA: TGTGCCAGCAGTCAACCGGGACTAGCGATGAATACGCAGTATTTT.

V usage is TRBV4-2 and J usage is TRBJ2-5, with D possibly TRBD2 on 6 matching bases. The V end was cut by 1 base, the J end by 5 bases, with 17 bases between. Per the germline V gene, CDR1 is LGHNA and CDR2 is YNFKEQ. The CDR3 is 16 residues long. The CDR3 DNA reads as TGTGCCAGCAGCCAAGCTGCCCGTTCGGGGGAGGAGACCCAGTACTTC. Encoded protein: CASSQAARSGEETQYF.

This clonotype showed up many times. The chain employs TRBV5-4 and TRBJ2-1, with D tentatively TRBD2 (5 bases). Germline V lookup: CDR1 SGHNT, CDR2 YYREEE (reference sequence). Trimming took off 4 bases at V and 9 bases at J, with 14 bases between the two ends. The CDR3 extends over 13 amino acids. CDR3 bases: TGTGCCAGCAGCCCCGCGCGGGCGAGTGAGCAGTTCTTC. It yields the protein CASSPARASEQFF. Supplemented by reference TRBV5-4 and TRBJ2-1, the full variable domain reads ETGVTQSPTHLIKTRGQQVTLRCSSQSGHNTVSWYQQALGQGPQFIFQYYREEENGRGNFPPRFSGLQFPNYSSELNVNALELDDSALYLCASSPARASEQFFGPGTRLTVL.

The rearrangement joins TRBV19 to TRBJ1-1; tentatively, D is TRBD1 (6 bases). The V end lost 5 bases, the J end lost 6 bases, and 13 bases lay between the germline ends. The CDR3 runs 13 residues. The germline gives CDR1 LNHDA, CDR2 SQIVND (reference sequence). The CDR3 coding sequence is TGTGCCAGTAGTGGTGGACAGCGCCCTGAAGCTTTCTTT. It yields the protein CASSGGQRPEAFF.

Details on this clonotype: One base away lies a much larger clone, so this may be a sequencing read error. V usage is TRBV29-1 and J usage is TRBJ2-7, with 7 bases that match TRBD1. J was trimmed by 3 bases and V by 4 bases; bases with no gene match: 15. Germline values: CDR1 SQVTM, CDR2 ANQGSEA. The CDR3 runs 16 residues. The CDR3 coding sequence is TGCAGCGTTGGGACCACACAGGGGTTTTGGAGCTACGAGCAGTACTTC. This translates into CSVGTTQGFWSYEQYF.

The DNA of the CDR3 is TGTGCCAGCAGTTACCTCGGTAGCGGGCGGTACAATGAGCAGTTCTTC. Its translation: CASSYLGSGRYNEQFF. This chain joins TRBV6-5 and TRBJ2-1; 7 bases line up with TRBD2. J lost 4 bases, V lost 2 bases, and 8 bases had no gene match. Germline assignment: CDR1 MNHEY and CDR2 SVGAGI. This CDR3 spans 16 amino acids.

This clonotype was detected once. J is TRBJ2-1 and V is TRBV27; TRBD2 matches 7 bases. The CDR3 loop spans 17 amino acids. Unmatched junction bases numbered 17, after V lost 3 bases and J lost 9 bases. The germline V gene has CDR1 MNHEY and CDR2 SMNVEV (reference sequence). In nucleotides, the CDR3 is TGTGCCAGCAGTTTGCTGGGGCTAGCGGACTTTCGGGTTGAGCAGTTCTTC. It specifies CASSLLGLADFRVEQFF.

This clonotype was observed many times. The gene calls are TRBV28 and TRBJ2-3; 11 bases align to TRBD1. The CDR3 has 20 residues. V dropped 5 bases and J dropped 2; count of bases not matched to a gene: 18. Germline loops: CDR1 MDHEN, CDR2 SYDVKM. This chain's CDR3 is CASSPQSGTGGQELTDTQYF. The DNA of the CDR3 is TGTGCCAGCAGTCCGCAATCCGGGACAGGGGGGCAAGAACTCACAGATACGCAGTATTTT. Variable domain in full (rest from reference TRBV28 and TRBJ2-3): DVKVTQSSRYLVKRTGEKVFLECVQDMDHENMFWYRQDPGLGLRLIYFSYDVKMKEKGDIPEGYSVSREKKERFSLILESASTNQTSMYLCASSPQSGTGGQELTDTQYFGPGTRLTVL.

This clonotype was recorded at least ten times. The J gene is TRBJ1-1, the V gene TRBV19; D is ambiguous. The CDR3 consists of 14 residues. V lost 7 bases, J lost 4 bases, and 16 bases lay in between. Germline V gene lookup returns CDR1 LNHDA and CDR2 SQIVND (reference sequence). The CDR3 DNA sequence: TGTGCCAGTAAAGGCGCGGGAGGAGGCACTGAAGCTTTCTTT. Protein product: CASKGAGGGTEAFF.

This clonotype has a handful of counts. This rearrangement joins TRBV13 to TRBJ2-2; D is ambiguous. Germline CDR1 reads PRHDT; CDR2 reads FYEKMQ (reference sequence). This CDR3 has 18 residues. With 2 bases removed from V and 3 bases from J, the gap between germline ends came to 19 bases. CDR3 sequence reads: CASSLNPTGQQYTGELFF. The DNA for the CDR3 is TGTGCCAGCAGCTTAAATCCTACTGGGCAGCAGTACACCGGGGAGCTGTTTTTT.

The sample holds a few counts of this clonotype. The chain has TRBV6-2 or TRBV6-3 and TRBJ2-5; TRBD2 aligns across 15 bases. The CDR3 totals 15 residues. Germline loops: CDR1 MNHEY, CDR2 SVGEGT. V was pared by 6 bases and J by 4 bases, with 3 bases of the junction left unmatched. The CDR3 bases are TGTGCCAGCAGAACGGGACTAGCGGGAGGAGAGACCCAGTACTTC. Residues: CASRTGLAGGETQYF.

The table lists this clonotype with a few counts. The chain links TRBV12-3 or TRBV12-4 to TRBJ1-3; 10 positions agree with TRBD1. The J segment lost 3 bases and the V segment lost 6 bases, leaving 5 bases of the junction unmatched. The CDR3 has 15 residues. CDR3 DNA: TGTGCCAGCAGGATGACAGGGGGCTTTGGAAACACCATATATTTT. It translates to CASRMTGGFGNTIYF.

The sample holds many counts of this clonotype. The chain has TRBV7-9 and TRBJ2-3, with D possibly called TRBD1 or TRBD2 (5 bases each). The CDR3 loop spans 17 amino acids. Germline values: CDR1 SEHNR, CDR2 FQNEAQ (reference sequence). V was pared by 1 base and J by 0 bases, with 14 bases between. CDR3 residues: CASSLGQPRTSTDTQYF. As DNA, the CDR3 is TGTGCCAGCAGCTTAGGACAGCCGAGGACTAGCACAGATACGCAGTATTTT.

The CDR3 loop reads CASSTGTVSGNTIYF. The CDR3 DNA is TGCGCCAGCAGCACCGGGACAGTCTCTGGAAACACCATATATTTT. This chain connects TRBV5-1 to TRBJ1-3, with 7 bases identical to TRBD1. The CDR3 contains 15 residues. Germline lookup yields CDR1 SGHRS and CDR2 YFSETQ. V gave up 4 bases and J gave up 0 bases; unmatched junction bases: 4.

This clonotype was observed at least ten times. V gene TRBV7-3 combines with J gene TRBJ2-3; D is perhaps TRBD2 (6 bases). This CDR3 spans 16 amino acids. With 1 base removed from V and 4 bases from J, the gap between germline ends came to 15 bases. CDR1 and CDR2 from the germline V gene are SGHTA and FQGTGA. CDR3 sequence: CASSLSPTRRADTQYF. CDR3 DNA: TGTGCCAGCAGCTTAAGTCCTACAAGGAGGGCAGATACGCAGTATTTT.